This T cell receptor (beta chain) was sequenced in a study of blood T cell repertoires in COVID-19 (dated by TCRdb to the early 2020s). About the investigation overall: Samples covering the acute and convalescent phases of COVID-19 were provided by collaborators in the United States, Italy and Spain. The repertoires were released in a freely available public database meant as a resource for research on the immune response to SARS-CoV-2. Where HLA class I and class II types were available, the types were taken from metadata supplied by the sample provider, not from assay-based typing. A de-identified subject ID, COVID-19 status, age in years and sex were almost always included in the sample metadata. The material from the prospective study consisted of cDNA or gDNA derived from T cells, B-cell-depleted T cells, or PBMCs. Samples were obtained from the ongoing ImmuneRACE study (first 160 participants) and from 1,254 subjects provided by 6 global collaborators. Subjects who had been exposed to COVID-19, were actively infected with it, or had recovered from it provided the deeply sampled blood TCRbeta repertoires that made up the dataset.

TCRbeta CDR3 regions were amplified from genomic DNA using the immunoSEQ Assay, a bias-controlled multiplex PCR. The study's processing was this. The number of nucleated cells in each sample was estimated from the amplification of reference gene primers within the assay. To quantify the absolute abundance of each unique TCRbeta CDR3 rearrangement, sequence reads were collapsed and filtered. For each sample, productive Simpson clonality was calculated as the square root of Simpson's diversity index across productive rearrangements. In its TCRdb copy, this immuneACCESS table keeps in-frame sequences only and misses some clones. Where compared with another copy, unresolved V genes explain less than half of these, and the others have no known cause. V, J and clone size were drawn from that table, and D and trimming were deduced from the DNA. The sample table holds 85,000 to 100,000 clones, of which about nine tenths were seen once. 1.5% to 2% of the sample comes from the top ten.

Study-level results and caveats: The quantity of clinical and demographic metadata differed by source and by participant and was supplied without curation.

A remark on this clone: Its binding antigen is unknown. No clone much larger than this one lies a single base away; base qualities are absent.

Collaborating institutions collected whole blood in K2EDTA tubes following their own protocols. For TCRbeta analysis, collaborators shipped samples in one of three forms: frozen whole blood, isolated PBMCs, or DNA extracted from either of those sample types. In the germline V gene (reference sequence), CDR1 corresponds to GTSNPN and CDR2 to SVGIG. V and J lose 0 bases and 0 bases, and a span of 15 bases separates them. Measured from the cysteine to the phenylalanine, the CDR3 is 17 residues long. The read is trimmed to its CDR3 DNA, 51 bases read in frame from base 1. The receptor was isolated from a man aged 55-75 years with acute or convalescent COVID-19. The receptor chain draws on TRBV30 and TRBJ1-3, and perhaps TRBD1 as D gene, on 6 matching bases. Sample: peripheral blood. CDR3 sequence: CAWSVRGQTLSGNTIYF. The DNA reads as follows: TGTGCCTGGAGTGTACGAGGACAGACTCTCTCTGGAAACACCATATATTTT.